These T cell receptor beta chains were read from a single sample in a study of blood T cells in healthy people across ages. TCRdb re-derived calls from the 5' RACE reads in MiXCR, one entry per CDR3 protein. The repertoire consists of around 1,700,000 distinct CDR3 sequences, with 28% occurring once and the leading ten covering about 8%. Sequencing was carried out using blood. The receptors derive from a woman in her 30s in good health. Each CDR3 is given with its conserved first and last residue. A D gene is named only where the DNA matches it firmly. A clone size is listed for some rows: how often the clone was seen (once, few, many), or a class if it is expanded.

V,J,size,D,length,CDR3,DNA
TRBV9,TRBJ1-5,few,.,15,CASSVGTEANQPQHF,TGTGCCAGCAGCGTAGGGACAGAGGCAAATCAGCCTCAGCATTTT
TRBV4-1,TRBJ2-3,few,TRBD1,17,CASSQTGTGGGTDTQYF,TGCGCCAGCAGCCAAACAGGGACAGGGGGTGGCACAGATACGCAGTATTTT
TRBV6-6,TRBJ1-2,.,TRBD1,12,CASTQGRLGYTF,TGTGCCAGCACACAGGGGCGGTTGGGCTACACCTTC
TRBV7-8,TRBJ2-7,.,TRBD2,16,CASSLESASGAYEQYF,TGTGCCAGCAGCTTAGAGTCGGCTAGCGGGGCCTACGAGCAGTACTTC
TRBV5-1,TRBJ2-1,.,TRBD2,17,CASSGGTSGGVYNEQFF,TGCGCCAGCAGCGGGGGGACTAGCGGGGGCGTCTACAATGAGCAGTTCTTC
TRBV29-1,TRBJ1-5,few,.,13,CSVVDGLNQPQHF,TGCAGCGTTGTGGACGGTCTAAATCAGCCCCAGCATTTT
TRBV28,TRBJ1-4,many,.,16,CASSLISATTNEKLFF,TGTGCCAGCAGTTTAATCTCGGCAACCACTAATGAAAAACTGTTTTTT
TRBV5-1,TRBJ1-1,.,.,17,CASSSRPWGARHTEAFF,TGCGCCAGCAGCTCCCGCCCGTGGGGGGCGCGACACACTGAAGCTTTCTTT
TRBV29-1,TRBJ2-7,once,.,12,CSGDGSSYEQYF,TGCAGCGGTGACGGTAGCTCCTACGAGCAGTACTTC
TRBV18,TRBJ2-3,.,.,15,CASSPRVSTPDTQYF,TGTGCCAGCTCACCGCGGGTGTCCACCCCAGATACGCAGTATTTT
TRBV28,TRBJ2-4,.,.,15,CASRVSSGAKNIQYF,TGTGCCAGCAGGGTTTCATCAGGGGCCAAAAACATTCAGTACTTC
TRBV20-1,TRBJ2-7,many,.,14,CSARGQIVSHEQYF,TGCAGTGCTAGAGGACAGATCGTTTCCCACGAGCAGTACTTC
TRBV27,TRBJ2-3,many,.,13,CASSRGAVDTQYF,TGTGCCAGCAGCCGGGGGGCGGTAGATACGCAGTATTTT
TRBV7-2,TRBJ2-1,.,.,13,CASSLVAFYEQFF,TGTGCCAGCAGCTTAGTCGCGTTCTATGAGCAGTTCTTC
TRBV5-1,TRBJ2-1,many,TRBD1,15,CASSFRDRPNNEQFF,TGCGCCAGCAGTTTCCGGGACAGGCCTAACAATGAGCAGTTCTTC
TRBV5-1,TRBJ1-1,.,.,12,CASMSTNTEAFF,TGCGCCAGCATGTCAACGAACACTGAAGCTTTCTTT
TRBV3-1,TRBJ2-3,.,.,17,CASDRRQGGKGTDTQYF,TGTGCCAGCGACCGACGACAGGGAGGAAAAGGCACAGATACGCAGTATTTT
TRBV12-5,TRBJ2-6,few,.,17,CASGLPEVRRGANVLTF,TGTGCTAGTGGTTTGCCGGAAGTGCGGAGGGGGGCCAACGTCCTGACTTTC
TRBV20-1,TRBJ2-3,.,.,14,CSARGRPFGDTQYF,TGCAGTGCTAGGGGCAGGCCCTTTGGAGATACGCAGTATTTT
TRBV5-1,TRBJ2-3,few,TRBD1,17,CASTGTGRNSGTDTQYF,TGCGCCAGCACCGGGACAGGGAGGAATTCGGGCACAGATACGCAGTATTTT
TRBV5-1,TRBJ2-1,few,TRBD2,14,CASSFWREPDEQFF,TGCGCCAGCAGCTTTTGGCGGGAGCCGGATGAGCAGTTCTTC
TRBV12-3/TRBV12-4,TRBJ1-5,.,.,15,CASSPGQISDQPQHF,TGTGCCAGCAGCCCGGGACAAATTAGCGATCAGCCCCAGCATTTT
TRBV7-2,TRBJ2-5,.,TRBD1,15,CASSRHRGLEETQYF,TGTGCCAGCAGCCGACACAGGGGGCTGGAAGAGACCCAGTACTTC
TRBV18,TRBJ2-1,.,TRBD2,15,CASSPAGGPSNEQFF,TGTGCCAGCTCACCGGCGGGGGGGCCTTCGAATGAGCAGTTCTTC
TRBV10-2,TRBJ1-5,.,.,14,CASSENGMGQPQHF,TGCGCCAGCAGTGAGAATGGGATGGGTCAGCCCCAGCATTTT
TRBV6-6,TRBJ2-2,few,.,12,CASYVNTGELFF,TGTGCCAGCTATGTCAACACCGGGGAGCTGTTTTTT
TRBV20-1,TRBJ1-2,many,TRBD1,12,CSATQGARGYTF,TGCAGTGCTACCCAGGGGGCAAGGGGCTACACCTTC